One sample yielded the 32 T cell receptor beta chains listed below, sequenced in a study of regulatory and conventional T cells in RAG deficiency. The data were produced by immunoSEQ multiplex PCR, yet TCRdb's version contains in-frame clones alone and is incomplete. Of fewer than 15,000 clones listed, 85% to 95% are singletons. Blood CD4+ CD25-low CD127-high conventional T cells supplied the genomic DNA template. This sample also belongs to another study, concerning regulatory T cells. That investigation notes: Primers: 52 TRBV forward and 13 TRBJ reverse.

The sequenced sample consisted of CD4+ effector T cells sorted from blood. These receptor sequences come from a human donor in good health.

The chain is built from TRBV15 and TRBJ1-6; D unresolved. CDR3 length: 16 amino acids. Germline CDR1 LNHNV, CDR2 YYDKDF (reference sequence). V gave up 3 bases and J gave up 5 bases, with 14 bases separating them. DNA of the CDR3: TGTGCCACCAGCAGGGGCCGGGCACGGGATAATTCACCCCTCCACTTT. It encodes CATSRGRARDNSPLHF.

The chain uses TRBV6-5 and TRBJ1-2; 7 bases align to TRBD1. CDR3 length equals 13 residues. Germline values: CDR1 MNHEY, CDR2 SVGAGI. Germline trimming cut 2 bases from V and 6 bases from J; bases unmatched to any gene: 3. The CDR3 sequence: CASSYGGQNGYTF. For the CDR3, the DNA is TGTGCCAGCAGTTACGGGGGACAGAATGGCTACACCTTC.

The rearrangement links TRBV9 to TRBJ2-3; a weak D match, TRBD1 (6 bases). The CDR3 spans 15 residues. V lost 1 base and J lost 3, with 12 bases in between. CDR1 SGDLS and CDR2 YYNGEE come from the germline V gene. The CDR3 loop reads CASSVYRVGTDTQYF. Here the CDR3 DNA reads TGTGCCAGCAGCGTATACAGGGTGGGGACAGATACGCAGTATTTT.

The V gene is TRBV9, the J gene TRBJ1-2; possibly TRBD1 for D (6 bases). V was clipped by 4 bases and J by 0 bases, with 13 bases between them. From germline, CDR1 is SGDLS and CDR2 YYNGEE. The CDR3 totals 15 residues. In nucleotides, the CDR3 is TGTGCCAGCAGCCCTCGACAGGACTCTAACTATGGCTACACCTTC. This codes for CASSPRQDSNYGYTF.

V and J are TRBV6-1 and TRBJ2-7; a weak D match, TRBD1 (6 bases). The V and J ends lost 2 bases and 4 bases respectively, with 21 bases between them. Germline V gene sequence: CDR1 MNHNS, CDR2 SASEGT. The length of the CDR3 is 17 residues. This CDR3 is CASSETSTGWLAYEQYF. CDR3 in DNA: TGTGCCAGCAGTGAAACCTCGACAGGTTGGCTGGCGTACGAGCAGTACTTC.

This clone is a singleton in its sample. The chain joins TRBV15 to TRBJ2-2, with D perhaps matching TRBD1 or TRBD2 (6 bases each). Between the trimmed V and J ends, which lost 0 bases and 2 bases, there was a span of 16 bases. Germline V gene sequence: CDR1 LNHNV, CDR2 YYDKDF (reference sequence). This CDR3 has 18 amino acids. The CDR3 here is CATSRDTIWGANTGELFF. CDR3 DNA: TGTGCCACCAGCAGAGATACTATATGGGGGGCCAACACCGGGGAGCTGTTTTTT.

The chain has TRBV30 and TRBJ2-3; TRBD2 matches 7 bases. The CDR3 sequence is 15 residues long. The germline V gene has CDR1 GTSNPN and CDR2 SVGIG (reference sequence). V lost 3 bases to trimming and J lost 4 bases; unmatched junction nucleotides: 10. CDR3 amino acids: CAWRTGGGGADTQYF. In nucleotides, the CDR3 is TGTGCCTGGAGGACGGGAGGAGGAGGCGCAGATACGCAGTATTTT.

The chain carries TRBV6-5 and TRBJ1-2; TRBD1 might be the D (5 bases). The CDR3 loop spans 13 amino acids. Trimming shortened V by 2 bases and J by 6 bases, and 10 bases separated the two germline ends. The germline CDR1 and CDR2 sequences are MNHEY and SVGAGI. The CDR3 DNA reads TGTGCCAGCAGTTACGACAGAAAGGATGGCTACACCTTC. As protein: CASSYDRKDGYTF.

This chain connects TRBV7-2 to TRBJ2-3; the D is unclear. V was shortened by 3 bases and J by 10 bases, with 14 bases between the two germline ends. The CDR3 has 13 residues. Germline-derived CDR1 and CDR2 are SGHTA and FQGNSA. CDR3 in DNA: TGTGCCAGCAGCTTCCCCCCGGCGACTGCGCAGTATTTT. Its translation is CASSFPPATAQYF. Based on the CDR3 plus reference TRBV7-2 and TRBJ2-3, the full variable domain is GAGVSQSPSNKVTEKGKDVELRCDPISGHTALYWYRQSLGQGLEFLIYFQGNSAPDKSGLPSDRFSAERTGGSVSTLTIQRTQQEDSAVYLCASSFPPATAQYFGPGTRLTVL.

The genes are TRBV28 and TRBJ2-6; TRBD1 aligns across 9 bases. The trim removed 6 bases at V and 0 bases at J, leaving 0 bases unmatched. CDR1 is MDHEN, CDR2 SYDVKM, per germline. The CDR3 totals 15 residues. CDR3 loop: CASRTGGSGANVLTF. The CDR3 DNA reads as TGTGCCAGCAGGACAGGGGGCTCTGGGGCCAACGTCCTGACTTTC.

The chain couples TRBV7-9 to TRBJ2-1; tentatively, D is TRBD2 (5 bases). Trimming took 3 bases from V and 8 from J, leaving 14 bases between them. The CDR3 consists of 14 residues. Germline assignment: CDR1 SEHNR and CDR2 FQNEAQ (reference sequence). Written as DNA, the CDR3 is TGTGCCAGCAGCTTTCCTTCCGAAGCGGATGAGCAGTTCTTC. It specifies CASSFPSEADEQFF.

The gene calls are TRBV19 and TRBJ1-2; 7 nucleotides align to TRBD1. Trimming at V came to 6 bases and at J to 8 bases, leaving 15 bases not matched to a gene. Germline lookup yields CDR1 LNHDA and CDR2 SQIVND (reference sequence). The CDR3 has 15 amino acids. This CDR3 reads CASRSIGGRGSGYTF. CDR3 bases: TGTGCCAGTAGGAGTATCGGCGGCAGGGGGAGCGGCTACACCTTC. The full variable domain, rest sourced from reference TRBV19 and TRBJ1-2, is DGGITQSPKYLFRKEGQNVTLSCEQNLNHDAMYWYRQDPGQGLRLIYYSQIVNDFQKGDIAEGYSVSREKKESFPLTVTSAQKNPTAFYLCASRSIGGRGSGYTFGSGTRLTVV.

Here the CDR3 reads CASSEEQGGETQYF. DNA of the CDR3: TGTGCCAGCAGCGAGGAGCAGGGGGGAGAGACCCAGTACTTC. The chain combines TRBV7-9 with TRBJ2-5; TRBD1 is a possible D gene (7 bases). CDR3 length: 14 residues. V was pared by 5 bases and J by 4 bases, with 14 bases between. Germline V CDR1 and CDR2: SEHNR, FQNEAQ (reference sequence).

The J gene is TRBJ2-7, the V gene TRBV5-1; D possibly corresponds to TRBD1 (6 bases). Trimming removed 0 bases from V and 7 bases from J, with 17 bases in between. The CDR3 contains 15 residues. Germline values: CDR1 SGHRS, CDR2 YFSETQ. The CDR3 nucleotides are TGCGCCAGCAGCTTGGAGACAGGAACCCGGATGGAGCAGTACTTC. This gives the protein CASSLETGTRMEQYF.

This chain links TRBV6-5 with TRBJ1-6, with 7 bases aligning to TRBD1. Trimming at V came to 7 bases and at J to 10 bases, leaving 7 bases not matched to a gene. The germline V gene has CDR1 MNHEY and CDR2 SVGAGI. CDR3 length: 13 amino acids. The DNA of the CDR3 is TGTGCCAGCACCCGACAGGGTGGCTCACCCCTCCACTTT. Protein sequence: CASTRQGGSPLHF.

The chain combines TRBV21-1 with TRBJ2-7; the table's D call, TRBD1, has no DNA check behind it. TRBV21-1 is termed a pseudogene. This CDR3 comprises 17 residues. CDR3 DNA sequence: TGTGCCAGCAGCAAGGAAACGTCGGGACAGCAAGCCTACGAGCAGTACTTC. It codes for CASSKETSGQQAYEQYF.

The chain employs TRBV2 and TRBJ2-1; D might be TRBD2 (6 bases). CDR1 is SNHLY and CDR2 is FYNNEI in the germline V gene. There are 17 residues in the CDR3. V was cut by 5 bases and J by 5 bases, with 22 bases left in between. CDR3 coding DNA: TGTGCCAGCAGTAAGGAGCGGCCCGGGAGAGGTCACAATGAGCAGTTCTTC. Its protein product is CASSKERPGRGHNEQFF. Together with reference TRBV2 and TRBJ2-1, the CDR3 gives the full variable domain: EPEVTQTPSHQVTQMGQEVILRCVPISNHLYFYWYRQILGQKVEFLVSFYNNEISEKSEIFDDQFSVERPDGSNFTLKIRSTKLEDSAMYFCASSKERPGRGHNEQFFGPGTRLTVL.

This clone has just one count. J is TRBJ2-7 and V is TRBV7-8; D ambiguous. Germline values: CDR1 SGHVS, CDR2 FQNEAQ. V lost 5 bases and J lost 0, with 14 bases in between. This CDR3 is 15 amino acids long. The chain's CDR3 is CASSPTPGDSYEQYF. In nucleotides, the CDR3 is TGTGCCAGCAGCCCAACCCCTGGCGACTCCTACGAGCAGTACTTC.

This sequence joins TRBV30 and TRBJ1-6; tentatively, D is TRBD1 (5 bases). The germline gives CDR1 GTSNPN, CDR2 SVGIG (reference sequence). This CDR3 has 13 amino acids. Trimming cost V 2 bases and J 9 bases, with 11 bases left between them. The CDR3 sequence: CAWSIDSGSPLHF. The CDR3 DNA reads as TGTGCCTGGAGTATTGACAGTGGTTCACCCCTCCACTTT.

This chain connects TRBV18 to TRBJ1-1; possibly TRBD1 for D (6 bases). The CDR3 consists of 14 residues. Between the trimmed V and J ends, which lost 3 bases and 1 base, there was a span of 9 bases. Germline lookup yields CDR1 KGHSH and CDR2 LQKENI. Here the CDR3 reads CASSPKQGNTEAFF. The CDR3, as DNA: TGTGCCAGCTCACCGAAACAGGGGAACACTGAAGCTTTCTTT.

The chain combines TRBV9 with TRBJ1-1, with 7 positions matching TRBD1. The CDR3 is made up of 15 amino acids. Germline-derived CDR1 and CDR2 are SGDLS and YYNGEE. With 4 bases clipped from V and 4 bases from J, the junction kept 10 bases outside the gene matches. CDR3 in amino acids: CASSPNRGSGTEAFF. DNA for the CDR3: TGTGCCAGCAGCCCCAACAGGGGTTCGGGCACTGAAGCTTTCTTT.

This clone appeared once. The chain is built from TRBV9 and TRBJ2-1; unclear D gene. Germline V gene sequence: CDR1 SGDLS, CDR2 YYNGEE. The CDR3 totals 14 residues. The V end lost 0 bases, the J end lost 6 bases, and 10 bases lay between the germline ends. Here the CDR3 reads CASSVGDVGNEQFF. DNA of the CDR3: TGTGCCAGCAGCGTAGGAGACGTGGGCAATGAGCAGTTCTTC.

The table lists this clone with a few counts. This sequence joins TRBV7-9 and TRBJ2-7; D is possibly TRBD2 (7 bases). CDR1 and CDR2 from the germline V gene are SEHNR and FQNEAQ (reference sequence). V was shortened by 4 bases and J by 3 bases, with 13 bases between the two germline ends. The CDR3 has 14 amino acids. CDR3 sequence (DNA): TGTGCCAGCAGCTCTACAGGGAGGGTCTACGAGCAGTACTTC. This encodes CASSSTGRVYEQYF.

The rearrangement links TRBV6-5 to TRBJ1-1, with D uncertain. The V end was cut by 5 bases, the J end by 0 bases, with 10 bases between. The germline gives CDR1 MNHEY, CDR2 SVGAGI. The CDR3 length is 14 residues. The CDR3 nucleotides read TGTGCCAGCAGTAACGCAATGATGAACACTGAAGCTTTCTTT. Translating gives CASSNAMMNTEAFF.

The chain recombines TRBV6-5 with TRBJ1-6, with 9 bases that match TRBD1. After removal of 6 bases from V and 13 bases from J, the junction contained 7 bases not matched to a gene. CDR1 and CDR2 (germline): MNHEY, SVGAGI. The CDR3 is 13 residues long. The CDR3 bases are TGTGCCAGCAGCCGGGACAGGGTGGGGCCCCTCCACTTT. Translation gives CASSRDRVGPLHF.

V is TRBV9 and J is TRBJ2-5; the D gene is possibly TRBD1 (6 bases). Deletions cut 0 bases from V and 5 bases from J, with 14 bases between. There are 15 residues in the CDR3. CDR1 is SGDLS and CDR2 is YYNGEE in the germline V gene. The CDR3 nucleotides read TGTGCCAGCAGCGTAGCACAGGGTGCATGGGAGACCCAGTACTTC. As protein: CASSVAQGAWETQYF.

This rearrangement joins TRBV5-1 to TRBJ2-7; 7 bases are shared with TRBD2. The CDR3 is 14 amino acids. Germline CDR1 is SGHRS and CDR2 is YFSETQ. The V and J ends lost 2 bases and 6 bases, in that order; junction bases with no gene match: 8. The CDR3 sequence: CASSLSGITIEQYF. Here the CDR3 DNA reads TGCGCCAGCAGCTTAAGCGGGATTACTATCGAGCAGTACTTC. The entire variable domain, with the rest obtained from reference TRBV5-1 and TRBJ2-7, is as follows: KAGVTQTPRYLIKTRGQQVTLSCSPISGHRSVSWYQQTPGQGLQFLFEYFSETQRNKGNFPGRFSGRQFSNSRSEMNVSTLELGDSALYLCASSLSGITIEQYFGPGTRLTVT.

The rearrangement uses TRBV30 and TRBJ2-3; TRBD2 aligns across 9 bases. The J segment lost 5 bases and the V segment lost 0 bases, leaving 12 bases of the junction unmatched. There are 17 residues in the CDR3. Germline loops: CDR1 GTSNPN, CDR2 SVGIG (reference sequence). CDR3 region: CAWSVLFGGGVVDTQYF. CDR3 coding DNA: TGTGCCTGGAGTGTACTTTTTGGCGGGGGGGTAGTAGATACGCAGTATTTT.

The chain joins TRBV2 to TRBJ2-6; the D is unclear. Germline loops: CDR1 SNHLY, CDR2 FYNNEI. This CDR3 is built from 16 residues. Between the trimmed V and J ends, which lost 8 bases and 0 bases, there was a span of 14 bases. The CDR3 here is CASFRGARSGANVLTF. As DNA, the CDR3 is TGTGCCAGCTTTCGTGGTGCGCGCTCTGGGGCCAACGTCCTGACTTTC.

CDR3 bases: TGTGCCAGCAGCGTAGCCCAAGGGGCCTACGAGCAGTACTTC. Encoded protein: CASSVAQGAYEQYF. This sequence joins TRBV9 and TRBJ2-7; TRBD1 is a possible D gene (5 bases). Trimming cost V 0 bases and J 2 bases, with 9 bases left between them. CDR3 length: 14 residues. Germline CDR1 reads SGDLS; CDR2 reads YYNGEE.

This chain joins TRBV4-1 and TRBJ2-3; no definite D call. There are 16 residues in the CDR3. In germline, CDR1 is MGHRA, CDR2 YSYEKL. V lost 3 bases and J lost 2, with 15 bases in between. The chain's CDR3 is CASSQSSPTHTDTQYF. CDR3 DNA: TGCGCCAGCAGCCAGTCCTCCCCCACACACACAGATACGCAGTATTTT.

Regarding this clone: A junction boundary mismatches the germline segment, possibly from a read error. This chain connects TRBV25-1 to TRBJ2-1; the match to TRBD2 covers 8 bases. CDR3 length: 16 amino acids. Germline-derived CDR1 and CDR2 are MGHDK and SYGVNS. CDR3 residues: CASSELPSGPHNEQLF. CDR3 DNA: TGTGCCAGCAGTGAATTGCCTAGCGGGCCCCACAATGAGCAGCTCTTC. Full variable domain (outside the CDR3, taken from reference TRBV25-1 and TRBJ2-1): EADIYQTPRYLVIGTGKKITLECSQTMGHDKMYWYQQDPGMELHLIHYSYGVNSTEKGDLSSESTVSRIRTEHFPLTLESARPSHTSQYLCASSELPSGPHNEQLFGPGTRLTVL.